This is a list of T cell receptor beta chains from one sample in a study of T cell changes during pregnancy in multiple sclerosis. Produced via immunoSEQ multiplex PCR; TCRdb's table is partial and in-frame only. The sample lists some 49,000 clones, almost 95% occurring once. Specimen: CD4+ T cells from peripheral blood mononuclear cells, collected in the second trimester of pregnancy. These receptors all come from a female donor in good health, enrolled as a control in a pregnancy study. Each CDR3 is given with its conserved first and last residue. The D gene is left open where the match is weak. Some rows have no size entry. The others give once, few or many, or a class for an expanded clone.

TRBJ1-6 | NA | NA | TRBV10-3 | CAISGQLNSPLHF | TGTGCCATCAGTGGGCAGTTAAATTCACCCCTCCACTTT
TRBJ2-2 | NA | NA | TRBV6-6 | CASTQFPGSSGELFF | TGTGCCAGCACTCAATTCCCGGGGTCCTCCGGGGAGCTGTTTTTT
TRBJ2-5 | NA | TRBD2 | TRBV7-7 | CASSSHPGGEETQYF | TGTGCTAGCAGCTCCCACCCGGGGGGGGAAGAGACCCAGTACTTC
TRBJ1-1 | NA | NA | TRBV5-5 | CASSSHPTVNTEAFF | TGTGCCAGCAGCTCACATCCGACAGTGAACACTGAAGCTTTCTTT
TRBJ1-1 | NA | NA | TRBV12-5 | CASGTFGLQTGTEAFF | TGTGCTAGTGGTACGTTCGGCTTACAGACAGGCACTGAAGCTTTCTTT
TRBJ2-1 | NA | TRBD1 | TRBV7-6 | CASSLGQGPYNEQFF | TGTGCCAGCAGCTTGGGACAGGGCCCATACAATGAGCAGTTCTTC
TRBJ2-7 | NA | TRBD2 | TRBV5-6 | CASSLNGGTAYEQYF | TGTGCCAGCAGCTTGAACGGGGGGACCGCCTACGAGCAGTACTTC
TRBJ2-3 | NA | NA | TRBV19 | CASSFQSFRGTDTQYF | TGTGCCAGTAGCTTCCAATCTTTCCGGGGCACAGATACGCAGTATTTT
TRBJ1-3 | once | NA | TRBV15 | CATSREAGRNTIYF | TGTGCCACCAGCAGAGAGGCGGGGCGAAACACCATATATTTT
TRBJ2-7 | NA | TRBD2 | TRBV19 | CASSQAGGGPYEQYF | TGTGCCAGTAGTCAGGCCGGCGGGGGGCCCTACGAGCAGTACTTC
TRBJ2-7 | NA | NA | TRBV4-2 | CASSQDNALLRYEQYF | TGTGCCAGCAGCCAAGATAATGCGCTACTAAGATACGAGCAGTACTTC
TRBJ1-1 | NA | TRBD1 | TRBV4-3 | CASSQEGLTGGTEAFF | TGCGCCAGCAGCCAAGAGGGACTAACAGGGGGCACTGAAGCTTTCTTT
TRBJ1-2 | NA | TRBD1 | TRBV27 | CASSPRQGVSYGYTF | TGTGCCAGCAGTCCCCGACAGGGGGTAAGCTATGGCTACACCTTC
TRBJ1-2 | NA | TRBD1 | TRBV6-5 | CASSYERQGLPNGYTF | TGTGCCAGCAGTTACGAGCGACAGGGGCTACCCAATGGCTACACCTTC